What follows are 5 T cell receptor beta chains derived from one specimen sequenced in a study of T cell responses to AZD1222 COVID-19 vaccine. The assay was immunoSEQ multiplex PCR, and TCRdb's table has in-frame clones only and misses some. This table holds about 140,000 clones, about nine tenths found once. The sequenced sample was peripheral blood, obtained on day 0 of AZD1222 vaccination. The receptors derive from an adult in good health.

The chain joins TRBV9 to TRBJ2-7; D unclear. The V gene's germline CDR1 is SGDLS and CDR2 YYNGEE. This CDR3 contains 13 residues. V gave up 0 bases and J gave up 6 bases, with 10 bases separating them. The DNA for the CDR3 is TGTGCCAGCAGCGTAGCGATTCCCGGCGAGCAGTACTTC. Protein sequence: CASSVAIPGEQYF.

The chain joins TRBV9 to TRBJ2-1, with D possibly TRBD2 on 6 matching bases. From germline, CDR1 is SGDLS and CDR2 YYNGEE. The CDR3 loop spans 16 amino acids. V was shortened by 3 bases and J by 0 bases, with 13 bases between the two germline ends. The CDR3 sequence is CASSARGVSSYNEQFF. The CDR3 DNA follows: TGTGCCAGCAGCGCACGCGGGGTTAGCTCCTACAATGAGCAGTTCTTC.

A single count supports this clone. This chain connects TRBV13 to TRBJ2-7; 7 bases are a match to TRBD2. The CDR3 consists of 14 residues. J lost 0 bases, V lost 4 bases, and 3 bases had no gene match. Per germline, CDR1 PRHDT and CDR2 FYEKMQ (reference sequence). CDR3: CASSSGLVSYEQYF. Here the CDR3 DNA reads TGTGCCAGCAGCTCCGGACTAGTCTCCTACGAGCAGTACTTC.

Worth noting for this clone: In the same sample, other DNA sequences code for this CDR3. The chain links TRBV5-1 to TRBJ1-1; possibly TRBD1 for D (5 bases). The V gene lost 5 bases and the J gene lost 0 bases, with 11 bases spanning the gap. The CDR3 is made up of 14 amino acids. Germline CDR1 is SGHRS and CDR2 is YFSETQ. The DNA of the CDR3 is TGCGCCAGCAGGGCCGACAGCTTGAACACTGAAGCTTTCTTT. Translation: CASRADSLNTEAFF.

This clone occurred once. The chain uses TRBV5-1 and TRBJ2-5; 8 nucleotides agree with TRBD2. V trimming: 0 bases; J trimming: 1 base; junction bases outside the gene matches: 5. The germline V gene encodes CDR1 SGHRS and CDR2 YFSETQ. The CDR3 spans 16 residues. In DNA, the CDR3 is TGCGCCAGCAGCTTGGGTCCTAGCGGGTCCCAAGAGACCCAGTACTTC. Translation gives CASSLGPSGSQETQYF.